The 11 T cell receptor beta chains below come from one sample, sequenced in a study of shared clonotypes between healthy human individuals. Repertoires were generated with immunoSEQ multiplex PCR, while TCRdb's copy carries only in-frame clones and drops some. The data hold over 1.4 million clones, with approximately 97% observed a single time. The sample was naive CD4+ T cells sorted from blood. The subset here: CD45RA+ positively selected. The receptors here all came from a man under 40 in good health.

The V gene is TRBV5-4, the J gene TRBJ1-1; unclear D gene. This CDR3 comprises 14 residues. From germline, CDR1 is SGHNT and CDR2 YYREEE (reference sequence). The V gene lost 0 bases and the J gene lost 4 bases, with 10 bases spanning the gap. The CDR3: CASSLGSTGTEAFF. DNA for the CDR3: TGTGCCAGCAGCTTGGGTTCAACTGGCACTGAAGCTTTCTTT.

The chain carries TRBV19 and TRBJ2-6; D remains ambiguous. Germline V gene lookup returns CDR1 LNHDA and CDR2 SQIVND (reference sequence). The CDR3 extends over 17 amino acids. V shed 3 bases and J shed 0 bases, with 12 bases lying between them. The DNA for the CDR3 is TGTGCCAGTAGTATCCTGGGTTCCAACTCTGGGGCCAACGTCCTGACTTTC. It is translated as CASSILGSNSGANVLTF.

The chain recombines TRBV14 with TRBJ2-4, with D possibly being TRBD1 (5 bases). CDR1 is SGHDN and CDR2 is FVKESK in the germline V gene. CDR3 length: 16 residues. Trimming left V 0 bases short and J 2 bases short, with 11 bases between. The CDR3 is CASSQDRVSSKNIQYF. CDR3 coding DNA: TGTGCCAGCAGCCAAGACAGGGTATCGTCCAAAAACATTCAGTACTTC.

The chain combines TRBV5-5 with TRBJ1-2, with 7 bases aligning to TRBD1. The CDR3 is 17 amino acids. CDR1 SGHKS and CDR2 YYEKEE come from the germline V gene (reference sequence). V lost 4 bases and J lost 4; bases outside the gene matches: 16. The CDR3 reads CASSSGGTVIRVYGYTF. CDR3 sequence (DNA): TGTGCCAGCAGCAGTGGCGGGACAGTCATACGGGTCTATGGCTACACCTTC.

This clone was recorded only once. The J gene is TRBJ2-5, the V gene TRBV5-4; D not resolved. V dropped 1 base and J dropped 2 bases, with 6 bases sitting between them. The CDR3 covers 13 residues. CDR1 and CDR2 (germline): SGHNT, YYREEE (reference sequence). The CDR3 loop reads CASSLNGQETQYF. The CDR3 DNA is TGTGCCAGCAGCTTGAATGGGCAAGAGACCCAGTACTTC.

The genes are TRBV5-5 and TRBJ1-4; D call uncertain. This CDR3 has 17 residues. CDR1 is SGHKS, CDR2 YYEKEE, per germline (reference sequence). V gave up 4 bases and J gave up 3 bases, with 19 bases separating them. The CDR3 sequence: CASSLYRGQWSNEKLFF. CDR3 DNA sequence: TGTGCCAGCAGCCTATATCGCGGCCAGTGGTCTAATGAAAAACTGTTTTTT.

This clone was counted once. The chain links TRBV2 to TRBJ1-2; D gene unclear. With 6 bases removed from V and 4 bases from J, the gap between germline ends came to 12 bases. Germline lookup yields CDR1 SNHLY and CDR2 FYNNEI. The length of the CDR3 is 13 residues. CDR3 coding DNA: TGTGCCAGCAGCTCCGAGGCCTCCTATGGCTACACCTTC. It yields the protein CASSSEASYGYTF.

As concerns this clone: The identical CDR3 is also encoded by other nucleotide sequences in the sample. The rearrangement links TRBV11-3 to TRBJ2-2, with 11 bases identical to TRBD1. The germline V gene encodes CDR1 SGHNT and CDR2 YENEEA. The CDR3 loop spans 14 amino acids. With 5 bases clipped from V and 6 bases from J, the junction kept 2 bases outside the gene matches. CDR3 protein: CASSLGQGAGELFF. The CDR3 DNA reads TGTGCCAGCAGCCTGGGACAGGGGGCCGGGGAGCTGTTTTTT.

This chain connects TRBV6-5 to TRBJ2-5; possible D gene TRBD2, 6 bases. The DNA end lines up better with TRBJ2-7; the J call may be wrong. Germline CDR1 and CDR2: MNHEY and SVGAGI. There are 15 residues in the CDR3. CDR3 DNA: TGTGCCAGCAGGGGGGGTCAGGGAAGAGGCTACGAGCAGTACTTC. Its protein product is CASRGGQGRGYEQYF.

The chain's CDR3 is CAIKGDRGRNEQYF. The CDR3 coding sequence is TGTGCCATCAAAGGGGACAGGGGAAGGAACGAGCAGTACTTC. This chain uses TRBV10-3 with TRBJ2-7, with TRBD1 matching over 10 bases. The germline gives CDR1 ENHRY, CDR2 SYGVKD. V lost 7 bases to trimming and J lost 5 bases; unmatched junction nucleotides: 8. The CDR3 contains 14 residues.

This CDR3 is CASSQSGPDRAYEQYF. DNA for the CDR3: TGCGCCAGCAGCCAATCGGGACCTGACAGGGCCTACGAGCAGTACTTC. This chain connects TRBV4-1 to TRBJ2-7; TRBD1 matches 7 bases. The ends lost 2 bases at V and 2 bases at J; junction bases unmatched: 9. Germline-derived CDR1 and CDR2 are MGHRA and YSYEKL. The CDR3 is 16 amino acids.